This T cell receptor (beta chain) was documented in a study of OX40 agonist ivuxolimab in advanced cancers. On the study more broadly: Aged about 23 to 80 with a mean of about 63 years, they were 75% to 85% male. Three partial responders included one hepatocellular carcinoma patient and two cutaneous melanoma patients. Study-wide findings and caveats: On average, CD8+ T cells had more expanded clones than CD4+.

The timepoints at which blood was sampled were baseline, cycle 4 day 1, and cycle 7 day 1. TCRdb keeps only in-frame clones here, not all; method: immunoSEQ multiplex PCR. The sample comprises tens of thousands of clones, 86% of which are singletons, and approximately 29% rests with the top ten. Note on this clone: Its antigen is not known.

With 0 bases removed from V and 3 bases from J, the gap between germline ends came to 14 bases. The germline gives CDR1 SGHNT, CDR2 YENEEA. This CDR3 is built from 16 residues. Sample: CD4+ or CD8+ T cells sorted from blood, taken in a trial of the OX40 agonist ivuxolimab. The chain recombines TRBV11-3 with TRBJ1-1, with D possibly matching TRBD1 (5 bases). This sequence originates from an adult with an advanced solid tumor such as melanoma, head and neck, liver or kidney cancer. CDR3 residues: CASSLDGRVYDTEAFF. CDR3 sequence (DNA): TGTGCCAGCAGCTTAGATGGCAGGGTTTATGACACTGAAGCTTTCTTT. Filled out from reference TRBV11-3 and TRBJ1-1, the complete variable domain reads EAGVVQSPRYKIIEKKQPVAFWCNPISGHNTLYWYLQNLGQGPELLIRYENEEAVDDSQLPKDRFSAERLKGVDSTLKIQPAELGDSAVYLCASSLDGRVYDTEAFFGQGTRLTVV.